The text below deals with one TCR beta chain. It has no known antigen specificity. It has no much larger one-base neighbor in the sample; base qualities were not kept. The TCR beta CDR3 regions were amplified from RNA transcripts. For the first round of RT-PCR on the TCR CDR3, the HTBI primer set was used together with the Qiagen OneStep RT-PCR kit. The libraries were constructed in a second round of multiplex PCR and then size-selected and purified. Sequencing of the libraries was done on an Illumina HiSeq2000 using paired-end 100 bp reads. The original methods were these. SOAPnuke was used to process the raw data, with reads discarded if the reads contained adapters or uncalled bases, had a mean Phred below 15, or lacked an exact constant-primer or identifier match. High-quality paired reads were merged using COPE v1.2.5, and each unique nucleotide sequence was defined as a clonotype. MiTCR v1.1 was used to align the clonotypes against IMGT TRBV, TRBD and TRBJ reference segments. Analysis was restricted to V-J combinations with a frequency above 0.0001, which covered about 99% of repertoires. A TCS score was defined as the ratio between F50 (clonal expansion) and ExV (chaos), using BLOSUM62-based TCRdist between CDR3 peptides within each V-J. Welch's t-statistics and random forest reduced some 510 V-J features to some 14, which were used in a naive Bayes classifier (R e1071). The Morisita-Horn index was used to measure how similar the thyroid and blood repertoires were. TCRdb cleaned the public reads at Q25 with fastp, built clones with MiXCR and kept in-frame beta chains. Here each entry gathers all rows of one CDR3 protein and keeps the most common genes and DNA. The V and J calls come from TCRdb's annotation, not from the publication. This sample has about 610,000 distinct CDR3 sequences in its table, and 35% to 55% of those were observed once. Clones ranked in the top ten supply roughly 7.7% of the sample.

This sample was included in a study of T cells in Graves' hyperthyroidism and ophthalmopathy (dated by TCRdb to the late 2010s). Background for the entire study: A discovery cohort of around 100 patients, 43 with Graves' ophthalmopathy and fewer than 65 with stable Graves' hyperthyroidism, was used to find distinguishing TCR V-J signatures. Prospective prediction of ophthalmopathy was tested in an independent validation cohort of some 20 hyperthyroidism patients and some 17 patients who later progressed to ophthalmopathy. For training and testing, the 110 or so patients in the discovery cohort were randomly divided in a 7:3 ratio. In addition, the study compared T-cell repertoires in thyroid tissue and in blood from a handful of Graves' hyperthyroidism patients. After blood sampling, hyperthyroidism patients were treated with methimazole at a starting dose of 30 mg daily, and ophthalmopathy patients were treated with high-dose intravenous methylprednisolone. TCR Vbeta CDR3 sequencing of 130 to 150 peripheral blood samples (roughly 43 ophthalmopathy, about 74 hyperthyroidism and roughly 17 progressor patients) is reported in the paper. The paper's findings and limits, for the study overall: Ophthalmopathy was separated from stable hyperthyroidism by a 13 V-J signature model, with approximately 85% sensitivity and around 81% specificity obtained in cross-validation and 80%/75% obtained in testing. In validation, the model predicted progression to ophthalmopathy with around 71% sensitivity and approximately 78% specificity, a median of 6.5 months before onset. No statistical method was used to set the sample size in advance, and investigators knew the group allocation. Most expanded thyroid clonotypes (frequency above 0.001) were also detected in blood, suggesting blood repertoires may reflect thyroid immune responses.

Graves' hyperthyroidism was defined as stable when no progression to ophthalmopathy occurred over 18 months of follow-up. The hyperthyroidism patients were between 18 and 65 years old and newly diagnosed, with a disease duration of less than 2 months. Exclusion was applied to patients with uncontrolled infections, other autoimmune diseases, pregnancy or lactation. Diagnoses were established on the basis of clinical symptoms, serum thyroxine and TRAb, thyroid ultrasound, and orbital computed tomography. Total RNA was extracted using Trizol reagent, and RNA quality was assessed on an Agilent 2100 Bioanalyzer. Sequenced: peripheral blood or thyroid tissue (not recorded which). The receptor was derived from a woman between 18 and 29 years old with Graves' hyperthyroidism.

The base sequence is TGTGCCAGTATCAACGGGAGGGGACGGACCGGGGAGCTGTTTTTT. This translates into CASINGRGRTGELFF. The chain is assembled from TRBV19 and TRBJ2-2; 8 middle bases align to TRBD2. The germline V gene (reference sequence) yields LNHDA for CDR1 and SQIVND for CDR2. The CDR3 runs 15 residues from the cysteine to the phenylalanine. Just the 45-base CDR3 DNA is kept, in frame starting at base 1. V is trimmed back by 7 bases and J by 5 bases, and the junction contains 9 bases that no gene match accounts for.